This T cell receptor (beta chain) was sequenced for a study of long-term antiretroviral therapy in people with HIV. Findings and caveats of the study: HIV repertoires showed narrower CDR3 length ranges than controls.

CDR3 length: 11 amino acids. V shed 7 bases and J shed 1 base, with 7 bases lying between them. Per germline, CDR1 SQVTM and CDR2 ANQGSEA. This clone qualifies as medium-sized. The antigen is not known. Other nucleotide sequences in the sample specify the same CDR3. From each donor, at least one pre-ART PBMC sample and at least two post-ART PBMC samples were obtained. There were no participants with HIV treated outside the United States. Survey level was the resolution at which the v3.0 immunoSEQ assay ran. Method: immunoSEQ multiplex PCR; TCRdb's copy keeps in-frame clones and lacks some. The repertoire has about 19,000 clones, 70% to 80% of them found once; the top ten carry about 6.8%.

The source of this sequence is a man aged 18 to 29 with HIV. Sequenced here: unsorted PBMCs, sampled at the start of antiretroviral therapy, before treatment. V and J are TRBV29-1 and TRBJ1-1, with no clear D. The CDR3 sequence: CSGTTNTEAFF. CDR3 coding DNA: TGCAGCGGAACTACGAACACTGAAGCTTTCTTT.